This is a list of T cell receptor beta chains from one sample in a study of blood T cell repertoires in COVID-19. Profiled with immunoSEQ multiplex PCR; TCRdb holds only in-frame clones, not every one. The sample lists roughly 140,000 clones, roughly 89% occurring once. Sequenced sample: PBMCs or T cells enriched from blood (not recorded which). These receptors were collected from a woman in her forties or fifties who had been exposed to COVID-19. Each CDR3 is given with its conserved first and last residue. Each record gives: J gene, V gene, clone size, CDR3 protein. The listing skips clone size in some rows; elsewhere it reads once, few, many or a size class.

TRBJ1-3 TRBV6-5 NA CASSHTGSSGNTIYF
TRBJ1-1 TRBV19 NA CATYRGHTEAFF
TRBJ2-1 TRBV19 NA CASSTSADSYNEQFF
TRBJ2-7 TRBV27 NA CASSSGKTDISEQYF
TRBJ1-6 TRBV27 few CASRPRGYDSPLHF
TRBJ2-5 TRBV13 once CASSLSALRGETQYF
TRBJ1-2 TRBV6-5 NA CASSYGQNYGYTF
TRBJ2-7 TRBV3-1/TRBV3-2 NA CASSQDLGVYEQYF
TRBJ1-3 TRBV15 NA CATSRGQANSGNTIYF
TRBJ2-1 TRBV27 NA CASSSNRDRDNEQFF
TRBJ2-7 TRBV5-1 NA CASSQGLAPYEQYF
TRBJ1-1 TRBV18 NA CASSPQTGTEAFF
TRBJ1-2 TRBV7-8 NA CASSTRTGVSGYTF
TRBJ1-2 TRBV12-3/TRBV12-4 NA CASCRSVGGYTF
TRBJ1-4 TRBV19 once CASSPFRGTDNEKLFF
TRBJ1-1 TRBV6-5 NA CASSPRGFAAEAFF
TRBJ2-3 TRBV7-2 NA CASSTGLGVGDTQYF
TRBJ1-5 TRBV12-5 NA CASGLVPSQPQHF
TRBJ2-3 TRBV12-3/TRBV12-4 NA CASSPTDTQYF
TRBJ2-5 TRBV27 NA CASSLGTSGTETQYF
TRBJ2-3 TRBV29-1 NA CSARLVDTQYF
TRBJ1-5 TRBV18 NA CASSPEYSNQPQHF
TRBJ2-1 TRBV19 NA CASTGVTSVYNEQFF